What follows is one T cell receptor beta chain and its context. Its antigen remains unknown. This specimen comes from a study of T cell responses to AZD1222 COVID-19 vaccine. Study results and caveats: Targeting of unmutated variant regions was reportedly seen in nearly half of spike-specific TCRs.

Per germline, CDR1 SEHNR and CDR2 FQNEAQ (reference sequence). V dropped 2 bases and J dropped 8; count of bases not matched to a gene: 8. The CDR3 covers 15 residues. Data came from immunoSEQ multiplex PCR; TCRdb stores just in-frame clones and leaves some out. The sample has about 56,000 clones, 65% to 90% seen once. This TCR was sampled from an adult who received the AZD1222 COVID-19 vaccine. The specimen comprised peripheral blood, sampled 28 days after the second AZD1222 dose. This chain connects TRBV7-9 to TRBJ1-4; TRBD1 aligns across 7 bases. The CDR3 bases are TGTGCCAGCAGCTTAATCGAGGGGGCTAGGGAAAAACTGTTTTTT. This encodes CASSLIEGAREKLFF.